The 15 T cell receptor beta chains below come from one sample, sequenced in a study of blood T cell repertoires in COVID-19. The method was immunoSEQ multiplex PCR; TCRdb's version includes in-frame clones alone and lacks a portion of them. The sample holds about 100,000 clones, just over 85% seen once. What was sequenced was peripheral blood. Receptors originate from a human donor in a cohort sampled during active COVID-19.

The chain recombines TRBV5-4 with TRBJ2-1; 10 nucleotides agree with TRBD1. Looked up from germline, CDR1 is SGHNT and CDR2 is YYREEE (reference sequence). The CDR3 extends over 13 amino acids. The trim removed 0 bases at V and 16 bases at J, leaving 7 bases unmatched. The CDR3 nucleotides are TGTGCCAGCAGCTTGGACCGACAGGGGGCCCAATTCTTC. This codes for CASSLDRQGAQFF.

The chain combines TRBV11-2 with TRBJ2-5, with D tentatively TRBD2 (6 bases). CDR3 size: 14 residues. Germline V lookup: CDR1 SGHAT, CDR2 FQNNGV. The germline V and J ends were trimmed by 8 bases and 1 base, with 14 bases remaining between them. CDR3 in amino acids: CASGGWRAQETQYF. CDR3 DNA: TGTGCCAGCGGCGGGTGGAGGGCCCAAGAGACCCAGTACTTC.

This clone was counted a single time. The CDR3 coding sequence is TGTGCCAGCAGCCAGGGGATAAACTCTGGAAACACCATATATTTT. This encodes CASSQGINSGNTIYF. The V call is TRBV9, the J call TRBJ1-3; possibly TRBD1 for D (6 bases). This CDR3 is built from 15 residues. Looked up from germline, CDR1 is SGDLS and CDR2 is YYNGEE. Trimming removed 4 bases from V and 0 bases from J, with 11 bases in between.

This chain joins TRBV4-3 and TRBJ1-1; no definite D call. Trimming pared 1 base from V and 1 base from J, leaving 10 bases between. The length of the CDR3 is 15 residues. Germline V lookup: CDR1 LGHNA, CDR2 YSLEER. The CDR3 is CASSQGSYGNTEAFF. The CDR3, as DNA: TGCGCCAGCAGCCAAGGCTCCTATGGGAACACTGAAGCTTTCTTT.

The chain couples TRBV27 to TRBJ2-1, with 10 bases fitting TRBD2. The CDR3 is made up of 15 amino acids. The germline gives CDR1 MNHEY, CDR2 SMNVEV (reference sequence). The J segment lost 9 bases and the V segment lost 3 bases, leaving 8 bases of the junction unmatched. CDR3 nucleotides: TGTGCCAGCAGTTTGACGGCTAGCGGGAGAAGTGAGCAGTTCTTC. Its translation: CASSLTASGRSEQFF.

J is TRBJ1-1 and V is TRBV3-1 (or the pseudogene TRBV3-2); weak D call: TRBD1 (6 bases). V was cut by 0 bases and J by 10 bases, with 9 bases left in between. Germline assignment: CDR1 LGHDT and CDR2 YNNKEL (reference sequence). The CDR3 sequence is 12 residues long. Here the CDR3 DNA reads TGTGCCAGCAGCCAAGAGGGGGGGCCAGCTTTCTTT. Its protein is CASSQEGGPAFF.

The V call is TRBV6-6, the J call TRBJ1-5; D remains ambiguous. Germline lookup yields CDR1 MNHNY and CDR2 SVGAGI (reference sequence). Trimming removed 5 bases from V and 6 bases from J, with 11 bases in between. The CDR3 runs to 13 residues. The CDR3 nucleotides are TGTGCCAGCAGTCAGGACGCGGGTCAGCCCCAGCATTTT. Translation: CASSQDAGQPQHF.

The rearrangement links TRBV7-2 to TRBJ2-1; TRBD2 aligns across 10 bases. Trimming at V came to 1 base and at J to 9 bases, leaving 6 bases not matched to a gene. Germline CDR1 and CDR2: SGHTA and FQGNSA. The CDR3 consists of 15 residues. In nucleotides, the CDR3 is TGTGCCAGCAGCTTAGGACTAGCGGGCCTTGGTGAGCAGTTCTTC. This sequence encodes CASSLGLAGLGEQFF.

CDR3 loop: CASRVAPIAGGQLTYEQYF. The DNA of the CDR3 is TGCGCCAGCAGAGTAGCCCCCATAGCGGGAGGGCAACTTACCTACGAGCAGTACTTC. This chain uses TRBV5-1 with TRBJ2-7; 11 bases are shared with TRBD2. Germline assignment: CDR1 SGHRS and CDR2 YFSETQ. J lost 2 bases, V lost 5 bases, and 18 bases had no gene match. The CDR3 loop spans 19 amino acids.

The chain has TRBV6-5 and TRBJ1-6; D uncertain. In germline, CDR1 is MNHEY, CDR2 SVGAGI. V lost 4 bases to trimming and J lost 9 bases, with 10 bases between them. This CDR3 has 13 amino acids. CDR3 region: CASSSLSGSPLHF. The CDR3 DNA follows: TGTGCCAGCAGTTCCCTTAGTGGTTCACCCCTCCACTTT.

The chain has TRBV5-1 and TRBJ2-5; the match to TRBD1 covers 7 bases. Germline V gene data show CDR1 as SGHRS and CDR2 as YFSETQ. The CDR3 loop spans 14 amino acids. The trim removed 4 bases at V and 5 bases at J, leaving 8 bases unmatched. The CDR3 region is CASSPVDRRETQYF. The CDR3 DNA reads as TGCGCCAGCAGCCCGGTGGACAGGAGGGAGACCCAGTACTTC.

V is TRBV12-5 and J is TRBJ1-1; 8 bases align to TRBD1. Per the germline V gene, CDR1 is LGHNT and CDR2 is FRNRAP. The J segment lost 0 bases and the V segment lost 2 bases, leaving 5 bases of the junction unmatched. The CDR3 runs to 16 residues. CDR3 in DNA: TGTGCTAGTGGTTTGACCCGACAGGGGATGAACACTGAAGCTTTCTTT. This sequence encodes CASGLTRQGMNTEAFF. Combining the CDR3 with reference TRBV12-5 and TRBJ1-1 gives the whole variable domain DARVTQTPRHKVTEMGQEVTMRCQPILGHNTVFWYRQTMMQGLELLAYFRNRAPLDDSGMPKDRFSAEMPDATLATLKIQPSEPRDSAVYFCASGLTRQGMNTEAFFGQGTRLTVV.

This clone was seen once. The CDR3 DNA follows: TGTGCCAGCAGCGTGAACCCCGGGACAGCAGAAGAGACCCAGTACTTC. Protein product: CASSVNPGTAEETQYF. The chain recombines TRBV9 with TRBJ2-5; the match to TRBD1 covers 7 bases. The CDR3 covers 16 residues. Germline CDR1 reads SGDLS; CDR2 reads YYNGEE. V dropped 2 bases and J dropped 3; count of bases not matched to a gene: 10. Full variable domain (outside the CDR3, taken from reference TRBV9 and TRBJ2-5): DSGVTQTPKHLITATGQRVTLRCSPRSGDLSVYWYQQSLDQGLQFLIQYYNGEERAKGNILERFSAQQFPDLHSELNLSSLELGDSALYFCASSVNPGTAEETQYFGPGTRLLVL.

The chain combines TRBV30 with TRBJ2-5; D unresolved. The V end was cut by 0 bases, the J end by 8 bases, with 10 bases between. Germline lookup yields CDR1 GTSNPN and CDR2 SVGIG (reference sequence). CDR3 size: 12 residues. This CDR3 is CAWSVQKTTQYF. The CDR3 DNA follows: TGTGCCTGGAGTGTACAAAAAACAACCCAGTACTTC.

This clone was seen only a few times. The CDR3 DNA reads as TGTGCCAGCAGTGAGGTGGGGCACGATGAGCAGTTCTTC. Encoded protein: CASSEVGHDEQFF. The chain is built from TRBV6-4 and TRBJ2-1, with D maybe TRBD1 (5 bases). Germline loops: CDR1 MRHNA, CDR2 SNTAGT. This CDR3 has 13 amino acids. V was cut by 3 bases and J by 8 bases, with 11 bases left in between.